Shown below are 16 T cell receptor beta chains from a single sample sequenced in a study of shared T cell receptors in the human thymus. Repertoires were generated with immunoSEQ multiplex PCR, while TCRdb's copy carries only in-frame clones and drops some. Here the sample spans some 660,000 clones, about 90% being singletons. A further study also used this sample, focusing on human thymus T cells.

The sample taken for sequencing was thymocytes. Receptors originate from a boy under two years old with a congenital heart defect.

This rearrangement joins TRBV6-5 to TRBJ2-7; 10 bases are a match to TRBD1. Germline CDR1 is MNHEY and CDR2 is SVGAGI. V was clipped by 2 bases and J by 3 bases; unmatched bases: 4. The length of the CDR3 is 15 residues. This chain's CDR3 is CASSYEGQGIYEQYF. The CDR3 nucleotides are TGTGCCAGCAGTTACGAGGGACAGGGGATCTACGAGCAGTACTTC.

V gene TRBV28 combines with J gene TRBJ2-2, with 9 bases matching TRBD1. The length of the CDR3 is 15 residues. CDR1 and CDR2 from the germline V gene are MDHEN and SYDVKM. J lost 1 base, V lost 5 bases, and 2 bases had no gene match. CDR3: CASSRTGENTGELFF. CDR3 nucleotide sequence: TGTGCCAGCAGTCGGACAGGGGAGAACACCGGGGAGCTGTTTTTT. The full variable domain, in which reference TRBV28 and TRBJ2-2 provide the parts outside the CDR3, is DVKVTQSSRYLVKRTGEKVFLECVQDMDHENMFWYRQDPGLGLRLIYFSYDVKMKEKGDIPEGYSVSREKKERFSLILESASTNQTSMYLCASSRTGENTGELFFGEGSRLTVL.

This clone has just one count. The CDR3 protein is CASRGQGTTYTEAFF. CDR3 DNA: TGTGCCAGCAGGGGACAGGGGACGACGTACACTGAAGCTTTCTTT. This chain links TRBV2 with TRBJ1-1, with TRBD1 matching 10 bases. The V gene's germline CDR1 is SNHLY and CDR2 FYNNEI. The junction had 7 bases not matched to a gene; V was cut back by 6 bases and J by 3 bases. The CDR3 is 15 residues long.

The J gene is TRBJ2-7, the V gene TRBV7-2; 7 bases match TRBD2. Germline V gene sequence: CDR1 SGHTA, CDR2 FQGNSA. Trimming at V came to 7 bases and at J to 1 base, leaving 7 bases not matched to a gene. This CDR3 comprises 14 residues. DNA of the CDR3: TGTGCCAGCATTTGGGAGGGAGGGTCCTACGAGCAGTACTTC. Its translation: CASIWEGGSYEQYF.

The V and J genes are TRBV28 and TRBJ1-5; D is ambiguous. The CDR3 runs to 16 residues. Germline CDR1 reads MDHEN; CDR2 reads SYDVKM. The ends were cut back, 3 bases at V and 0 bases at J, with 12 bases in the middle. This CDR3 reads CASSFRPRDSNQPQHF. The CDR3 DNA reads TGTGCCAGCAGTTTTCGACCGAGGGATAGCAATCAGCCCCAGCATTTT.

The CDR3 loop reads CASSLERGRSTEAFF. CDR3 DNA sequence: TGTGCCAGCAGCTTGGAGCGGGGAAGGAGCACTGAAGCTTTCTTT. This chain connects TRBV5-5 to TRBJ1-1; D ambiguous. The germline CDR1 and CDR2 sequences are SGHKS and YYEKEE (reference sequence). Trimming cost V 0 bases and J 4 bases, with 13 bases left between them. The CDR3 length is 15 residues.

This clone showed up just once. The CDR3 loop is CASSPGSRGGVSYTF. DNA of the CDR3: TGTGCCAGCAGCCCCGGATCGCGAGGGGGTGTTTCCTACACCTTC. J is TRBJ1-2 and V is TRBV7-9, with D perhaps matching TRBD1 (6 bases). Germline CDR1 reads SEHNR; CDR2 reads FQNEAQ (reference sequence). Trimming removed 5 bases from V and 10 bases from J, with 23 bases in between. This CDR3 has 15 amino acids.

The chain joins TRBV19 to TRBJ2-3; a weak D match, TRBD1 (5 bases). The germline gives CDR1 LNHDA, CDR2 SQIVND (reference sequence). V was trimmed by 6 bases and J by 2 bases, leaving 9 bases between them. The CDR3 sequence is 13 residues long. The chain's CDR3 is CASRNRSTDTQYF. The DNA of the CDR3 is TGTGCCAGTAGGAACAGGTCCACAGATACGCAGTATTTT.

The rearrangement joins TRBV13 to TRBJ2-5, with 8 bases identical to TRBD2. This CDR3 has 15 amino acids. The germline V gene has CDR1 PRHDT and CDR2 FYEKMQ (reference sequence). The V and J ends lost 2 bases and 5 bases, in that order; junction bases with no gene match: 7. CDR3 residues: CASSLKTSETETQYF. CDR3 DNA sequence: TGTGCCAGCAGCTTAAAGACTAGCGAGACGGAGACCCAGTACTTC.

The rearrangement joins TRBV6-6 to TRBJ1-1; D unresolved. CDR1 and CDR2 (germline): MNHNY, SVGAGI (reference sequence). V was trimmed by 1 base and J by 4 bases, leaving 10 bases between them. The CDR3 sequence is 14 residues long. In DNA form, the CDR3 reads TGTGCCAGCAGTTACTTGGTTCTCGGCACTGAAGCTTTCTTT. Its translation: CASSYLVLGTEAFF.

This clone came up a few times. The rearrangement links TRBV28 to TRBJ1-3, with a weak D call TRBD1 (5 bases). CDR1 is MDHEN and CDR2 is SYDVKM in the germline V gene. Trimming pared 5 bases from V and 9 bases from J, leaving 14 bases between. This CDR3 is built from 13 residues. This CDR3 is CASSPYGGVTIYF. The CDR3 DNA sequence: TGTGCCAGCAGTCCCTACGGGGGGGTCACCATATATTTT.

This CDR3 is CASSLCAGTSGKSATDTQYF. The CDR3 DNA reads TGTGCCAGCAGTTTATGTGCAGGGACTAGCGGGAAGTCTGCAACAGATACGCAGTATTTT. The chain couples TRBV28 to TRBJ2-3; 13 nucleotides agree with TRBD2. The V and J ends lost 0 bases and 3 bases, in that order; junction bases with no gene match: 12. The germline gives CDR1 MDHEN, CDR2 SYDVKM. The CDR3 is made up of 20 amino acids.

The genes are TRBV28 and TRBJ1-5; maybe TRBD1 (5 bases). From germline, CDR1 is MDHEN and CDR2 SYDVKM. The CDR3 covers 16 residues. Trimming took off 4 bases at V and 2 bases at J, with 15 bases between the two ends. As DNA, the CDR3 is TGTGCCAGCAGTTCCCTCGCGGGGCGTCGCAATCAGCCCCAGCATTTT. Protein product: CASSSLAGRRNQPQHF. The full variable domain, in which reference TRBV28 and TRBJ1-5 provide the parts outside the CDR3, is DVKVTQSSRYLVKRTGEKVFLECVQDMDHENMFWYRQDPGLGLRLIYFSYDVKMKEKGDIPEGYSVSREKKERFSLILESASTNQTSMYLCASSSLAGRRNQPQHFGDGTRLSIL.

The chain couples TRBV6-1 to TRBJ2-7, with D perhaps TRBD1 (7 bases). Germline V gives CDR1 MNHNS, CDR2 SASEGT. Trimming pared 9 bases from V and 6 bases from J, leaving 18 bases between. The CDR3 contains 13 residues. As DNA, the CDR3 is TGTGCCAGTCACCCTACAGGGGACTGCGAGCAGTACTTC. It encodes CASHPTGDCEQYF.

Only one count was recorded for this clone. The J gene is TRBJ2-7, the V gene TRBV6-1, with D possibly being TRBD2 (6 bases). This CDR3 has 16 amino acids. The V gene's germline CDR1 is MNHNS and CDR2 SASEGT. The V end lost 2 bases, the J end lost 1 base, and 15 bases lay between the germline ends. CDR3 region: CASSESGRGRSYEQYF. The DNA of the CDR3 is TGTGCCAGCAGTGAAAGCGGGCGGGGCCGGTCCTACGAGCAGTACTTC.

This clone was recorded once. The chain uses TRBV11-2 and TRBJ2-3; perhaps TRBD1 as D (5 bases). V shed 5 bases and J shed 2 bases, with 8 bases lying between them. Germline-derived CDR1 and CDR2 are SGHAT and FQNNGV. This CDR3 is 13 amino acids long. This chain's CDR3 is CASSQGHTDTQYF. DNA of the CDR3: TGTGCCAGCAGCCAAGGACACACAGATACGCAGTATTTT.